These 9 T cell receptor beta chains came from one sample sequenced in a study of human T cells and chemical hapten exposure. Time point denoted: patch test 2, 6 weeks after DPC sensitization. Noted treatment: therapeutic diphenylcyclopropenone sensitization with weekly scalp DPC. TCRdb re-called the RACE reads through MiXCR, storing one row per CDR3 protein. There are over 70,000 distinct CDR3 sequences in the sample; 11% occur only once, and 1.6% lies in the top ten. This specimen consisted of whole blood, obtained in connection with sensitization to the hapten diphenylcyclopropenone (DPC). The receptors were gathered from a man younger than 30 with alopecia areata. Some clones in this sample may be carry-over from other donors' samples.

This rearrangement joins TRBV9 to TRBJ2-1, with 10 bases lining up with TRBD2. The ends lost 4 bases at V and 10 bases at J; junction bases unmatched: 11. Per the germline V gene, CDR1 is SGDLS and CDR2 is YYNGEE. This CDR3 is built from 15 residues. The CDR3 region is CASSPTGTSASEQFF. CDR3 nucleotide sequence: TGTGCCAGCAGCCCCACCGGGACTAGCGCGTCCGAGCAGTTCTTC.

The chain carries TRBV7-9 and TRBJ1-1; the match to TRBD1 covers 9 bases. V lost 0 bases, J lost 11 bases, and 7 bases stayed unmatched. Germline CDR1 SEHNR, CDR2 FQNEAQ (reference sequence). The CDR3 spans 14 residues. CDR3 sequence: CASSLASRGTGAFF. CDR3 nucleotides: TGTGCCAGCAGCTTAGCGAGCCGAGGGACAGGGGCTTTCTTT.

This clonotype was observed a handful of times. V is TRBV3-1 and J is TRBJ2-1, with D maybe TRBD1 (6 bases). V lost 5 bases and J 10 bases, leaving 15 bases between the germline ends. This CDR3 is 13 amino acids long. The germline gives CDR1 LGHDT, CDR2 YNNKEL (reference sequence). DNA for the CDR3: TGTGCCAGCAGCACTCAGGGGAATCAGGAGCAGTTCTTC. This encodes CASSTQGNQEQFF.

The chain recombines TRBV5-1 with TRBJ2-1; 7 bases are shared with TRBD1. This CDR3 contains 13 residues. The germline CDR1 and CDR2 sequences are SGHRS and YFSETQ. V was pared by 4 bases and J by 8 bases, with 6 bases of the junction left unmatched. CDR3 sequence reads: CASSAQGTDEQFF. The CDR3 DNA follows: TGCGCCAGCAGCGCACAGGGGACCGATGAGCAGTTCTTC.

This clonotype has more than one count but fewer than ten. This sequence joins TRBV29-1 and TRBJ2-1; D ambiguous. The V gene lost 7 bases and the J gene lost 4 bases, with 11 bases spanning the gap. The CDR3 sequence is 12 residues long. Germline CDR1 and CDR2: SQVTM and ANQGSEA. The CDR3 sequence is CSAPSSYNEQFF. The CDR3 DNA follows: TGCAGCGCCCCCTCCAGTTACAATGAGCAGTTCTTC.

The chain carries TRBV7-9 and TRBJ2-2, with TRBD1 as a possible D gene (6 bases). V gave up 1 base and J gave up 0 bases, with 9 bases separating them. Germline values: CDR1 SEHNR, CDR2 FQNEAQ (reference sequence). The CDR3 contains 16 residues. The DNA of the CDR3 is TGTGCCAGCAGCTTAGACAGGGCTTCGAACACCGGGGAGCTGTTTTTT. Its translation is CASSLDRASNTGELFF. The full variable domain, its missing parts supplied by reference TRBV7-9 and TRBJ2-2, is DTGVSQNPRHKITKRGQNVTFRCDPISEHNRLYWYRQTLGQGPEFLTYFQNEAQLEKSRLLSDRFSAERPKGSFSTLEIQRTEQGDSAMYLCASSLDRASNTGELFFGEGSRLTVL.

This clonotype was observed many times. The chain combines TRBV7-9 with TRBJ2-7; maybe TRBD1 (7 bases). Trimming pared 2 bases from V and 4 bases from J, leaving 15 bases between. Germline assignment: CDR1 SEHNR and CDR2 FQNEAQ (reference sequence). CDR3 size: 15 residues. In DNA form, the CDR3 reads TGTGCCAGCAGCTTACCCGAGACAGGGAGGTACGAGCAGTACTTC. This sequence encodes CASSLPETGRYEQYF. The full variable domain, its missing parts supplied by reference TRBV7-9 and TRBJ2-7, is DTGVSQNPRHKITKRGQNVTFRCDPISEHNRLYWYRQTLGQGPEFLTYFQNEAQLEKSRLLSDRFSAERPKGSFSTLEIQRTEQGDSAMYLCASSLPETGRYEQYFGPGTRLTVT.

This clonotype was seen at least ten times. The genes are TRBV6-6 and TRBJ2-5, with D perhaps given as TRBD1 or TRBD2 (5 bases each). Trimming shortened V by 6 bases and J by 3 bases, and 20 bases separated the two germline ends. Germline-derived CDR1 and CDR2 are MNHNY and SVGAGI (reference sequence). The CDR3 extends over 16 amino acids. This CDR3 is CASRFGVPDKKETQYF. The DNA of the CDR3 is TGTGCCAGCAGATTCGGGGTTCCGGACAAAAAAGAGACCCAGTACTTC.

In this sample, this clonotype turned up a few times. This rearrangement joins TRBV19 to TRBJ1-6, with D possibly being TRBD1 (5 bases). Germline-derived CDR1 and CDR2 are LNHDA and SQIVND (reference sequence). Deletions cut 4 bases from V and 0 bases from J, with 16 bases between. CDR3 size: 18 residues. The CDR3 is CASSTFGAGSSYNSPLHF. The CDR3 DNA is TGTGCCAGTAGTACCTTCGGGGCGGGAAGCTCCTATAATTCACCCCTCCACTTT. Looking up the rest from reference TRBV19 and TRBJ1-6 gives the full variable domain: DGGITQSPKYLFRKEGQNVTLSCEQNLNHDAMYWYRQDPGQGLRLIYYSQIVNDFQKGDIAEGYSVSREKKESFPLTVTSAQKNPTAFYLCASSTFGAGSSYNSPLHFGNGTRLTVT.